These 3 T cell receptor beta chains share one sample of origin, sequenced in a study of T cell repertoires in cytomegalovirus infection. TCRdb ran MiXCR on the reads and lists one entry per CDR3 protein. The data show 150,000 to 160,000 distinct CDR3 sequences, with 23% seen just once and around 9.9% held by the top ten. What was sequenced was PBMCs. The receptors originated from a human donor in good health (CMV status not recorded). Some clones in this sample may be carry-over from other donors' samples.

This chain connects TRBV11-2 to TRBJ2-5, with 8 nucleotides matching TRBD1. V lost 2 bases, J lost 5 bases, and 4 bases stayed unmatched. This CDR3 spans 14 amino acids. The germline CDR1 and CDR2 sequences are SGHAT and FQNNGV. The CDR3 DNA is TGTGCCAGCAGCTTACAGGGGGCTCGGGAGACCCAGTACTTC. Amino acid sequence: CASSLQGARETQYF.

The chain carries TRBV5-6 and TRBJ1-1; D uncertain. Trimming pared 7 bases from V and 4 bases from J, leaving 5 bases between. CDR3 size: 10 residues. Germline CDR1 reads SGHDT; CDR2 reads YYEEEE. The DNA for the CDR3 is TGTGCCAGCTTCGGCACTGAAGCTTTCTTT. Protein: CASFGTEAFF. Full variable domain (outside the CDR3, taken from reference TRBV5-6 and TRBJ1-1): DAGVTQSPTHLIKTRGQQVTLRCSPKSGHDTVSWYQQALGQGPQFIFQYYEEEERQRGNFPDRFSGHQFPNYSSELNVNALLLGDSALYLCASFGTEAFFGQGTRLTVV.

This clonotype turned up a few times. The V gene is TRBV30, the J gene TRBJ2-7; TRBD1 matches 10 bases. The V and J ends lost 0 bases and 4 bases, in that order; junction bases with no gene match: 3. Germline V gives CDR1 GTSNPN, CDR2 SVGIG (reference sequence). The CDR3 extends over 14 amino acids. The CDR3, as DNA: TGTGCCTGGAGTGTGGGGACAGGGGAATACGAGCAGTACTTC. Protein product: CAWSVGTGEYEQYF.